This passage covers 30 T cell receptor beta chains from one sample sequenced in a study of blood T cell repertoires in COVID-19. Clones were sequenced by immunoSEQ multiplex PCR, and TCRdb holds only the in-frame ones, with some missing. The profile covers 150,000 to 180,000 clones, with about 89% appearing a single time and 0.55% taken by the ten largest. Sample: peripheral blood. The receptors here all came from a man aged 50-60 years with acute or convalescent COVID-19.

This rearrangement joins TRBV14 to TRBJ2-5; D may be TRBD2 (5 bases). Looked up from germline, CDR1 is SGHDN and CDR2 is FVKESK. Trimming cost V 0 bases and J 7 bases, with 15 bases left between them. This CDR3 comprises 15 residues. The chain's CDR3 is CASSQDRITRVTQYF. CDR3 bases: TGTGCCAGCAGCCAAGATCGGATCACTAGGGTGACCCAGTACTTC.

The gene calls are TRBV27 and TRBJ2-1, with 7 bases aligning to TRBD2. Germline assignment: CDR1 MNHEY and CDR2 SMNVEV (reference sequence). The length of the CDR3 is 15 residues. With 6 bases clipped from V and 4 bases from J, the junction kept 9 bases outside the gene matches. CDR3 nucleotide sequence: TGTGCCAGCAGGGAAGCGGGGCCTGGATACAATGAGCAGTTCTTC. Encoded protein: CASREAGPGYNEQFF.

This chain connects TRBV6-5 to TRBJ2-7; weak D call: TRBD2 (5 bases). Trimming left V 2 bases short and J 6 bases short, with 14 bases between. Germline V gene lookup returns CDR1 MNHEY and CDR2 SVGAGI. CDR3 length: 14 residues. The CDR3 spells CASSYRGNPSEQYF. The DNA of the CDR3 is TGTGCCAGCAGTTACCGGGGAAACCCGAGCGAGCAGTACTTC.

The CDR3 DNA is TGTGCCAGCAGCCCTAACAGCCACCATAGTTATGGCTACACCTTC. As protein: CASSPNSHHSYGYTF. The J gene is TRBJ1-2, the V gene TRBV9, with unresolved D. CDR3 size: 15 residues. V was pared by 4 bases and J by 5 bases, with 18 bases between. Germline CDR1 is SGDLS and CDR2 is YYNGEE.

This chain joins TRBV29-1 and TRBJ2-3; perhaps TRBD2 as D (7 bases). Germline loops: CDR1 SQVTM, CDR2 ANQGSEA. This CDR3 has 15 amino acids. V lost 0 bases, J lost 4 bases, and 14 bases lay in between. CDR3: CSVEEWGGGADTQYF. CDR3 nucleotide sequence: TGCAGCGTTGAAGAATGGGGGGGCGGCGCAGATACGCAGTATTTT.

V gene TRBV6-2 or TRBV6-3 combines with J gene TRBJ2-3; TRBD2 matches 9 bases. The CDR3 is 17 amino acids. The germline gives CDR1 MNHEY, CDR2 SVGEGT. V lost 2 bases to trimming and J lost 4 bases; unmatched junction nucleotides: 10. CDR3 residues: CASSYTEWRGGADTQYF. The CDR3 DNA sequence: TGTGCCAGCAGTTACACGGAGTGGCGGGGGGGAGCAGATACGCAGTATTTT.

Of note for this clone: Other nucleotide sequences in the sample specify the same CDR3. The V gene is TRBV10-3, the J gene TRBJ2-2; 9 bases fit TRBD1. Germline V CDR1 and CDR2: ENHRY, SYGVKD. The CDR3 sequence is 14 residues long. After removal of 4 bases from V and 3 bases from J, the junction contained 0 bases not matched to a gene. The CDR3 coding sequence is TGTGCCATCAGTGGACAGGGGGACACCGGGGAGCTGTTTTTT. Its translation: CAISGQGDTGELFF.

The chain uses TRBV20-1 and TRBJ1-2; D remains ambiguous. Trimming took 6 bases from V and 10 from J, leaving 9 bases between them. The CDR3 contains 9 residues. Germline V gene sequence: CDR1 DFQATT, CDR2 SNEGSKA (reference sequence). CDR3 sequence reads: CSAPYVYTF. The DNA of the CDR3 is TGCAGTGCGCCCTACGTCTACACCTTC.

V usage is TRBV25-1 and J usage is TRBJ2-2; maybe TRBD2 (5 bases). Trimming shortened V by 7 bases and J by 5 bases, and 14 bases separated the two germline ends. The CDR3 has 14 residues. Germline V gene sequence: CDR1 MGHDK, CDR2 SYGVNS. The CDR3 DNA reads TGTGCCAGCACATGGGGTGGAGGTACCGGGGAGCTGTTTTTT. This encodes CASTWGGGTGELFF.

The J gene is TRBJ1-1, the V gene TRBV27; no clear D gene. CDR1 is MNHEY, CDR2 SMNVEV, per germline (reference sequence). The CDR3 contains 12 residues. V was trimmed by 6 bases and J by 4 bases, leaving 9 bases between them. The CDR3 protein is CASSSRSTEAFF. CDR3 bases: TGTGCCAGCAGCTCACGTAGCACTGAAGCTTTCTTT.

The V gene is TRBV4-1, the J gene TRBJ2-2, with 10 bases matching TRBD2. V trimming: 4 bases; J trimming: 7 bases; junction bases outside the gene matches: 9. The CDR3 is made up of 16 amino acids. Germline V gives CDR1 MGHRA, CDR2 YSYEKL. CDR3: CASSRTSGAVGGELFF. For the CDR3, the DNA is TGCGCCAGCAGCCGAACTAGCGGGGCTGTGGGCGGGGAGCTGTTTTTT.

This clone was observed once. The V and J genes are TRBV7-7 and TRBJ2-5; TRBD2 matches 10 bases. Germline V CDR1 and CDR2: SSHAT, FNYEAQ (reference sequence). The length of the CDR3 is 18 residues. V lost 5 bases and J lost 5; bases outside the gene matches: 17. The CDR3 sequence: CASSKERTSGQMRETQYF. In DNA, the CDR3 is TGTGCCAGCAGCAAAGAGAGGACTAGCGGCCAAATGCGGGAGACCCAGTACTTC.

The V call is TRBV11-2, the J call TRBJ2-1; 7 bases agree with TRBD2. Germline V gene lookup returns CDR1 SGHAT and CDR2 FQNNGV. The CDR3 has 19 amino acids. V dropped 4 bases and J dropped 3; count of bases not matched to a gene: 18. CDR3 protein: CASSSYPLLAQSYYNEQFF. As DNA, the CDR3 is TGTGCCAGCAGCTCGTACCCCTTACTAGCGCAATCTTACTACAATGAGCAGTTCTTC.

V gene TRBV19 combines with J gene TRBJ2-5, with 7 bases identical to TRBD1. With 5 bases clipped from V and 5 bases from J, the junction kept 5 bases outside the gene matches. The CDR3 runs 13 residues. Germline V CDR1 and CDR2: LNHDA, SQIVND (reference sequence). Here the CDR3 DNA reads TGTGCCAGTAGTCGACAGGGTTTTGAGACCCAGTACTTC. This sequence encodes CASSRQGFETQYF.

The J gene is TRBJ2-2, the V gene TRBV7-6; a weak D match, TRBD2 (5 bases). The V gene's germline CDR1 is SGHVS and CDR2 FNYEAQ. Between the trimmed V and J ends, which lost 5 bases and 2 bases, there was a span of 12 bases. The CDR3 has 15 residues. As DNA, the CDR3 is TGTGCCAGCAGCCCGAGGGCATCAAACACCGGGGAGCTGTTTTTT. Translation: CASSPRASNTGELFF.

This clone was recorded only once. The V and J genes are TRBV7-3 and TRBJ2-1, with 7 bases identical to TRBD2. The CDR3 length is 15 residues. Germline values: CDR1 SGHTA, CDR2 FQGTGA. The V segment lost 5 bases and the J segment 3 bases; nucleotides outside the gene matches: 7. CDR3 nucleotides: TGTGCCAGCAGCCCCCCAGCGGGGAGCTACAATGAGCAGTTCTTC. The encoded protein is CASSPPAGSYNEQFF.

This chain joins TRBV7-2 and TRBJ1-6; TRBD1 matches 7 bases. Germline CDR1 and CDR2: SGHTA and FQGNSA. The CDR3 covers 15 residues. V shed 5 bases and J 9 bases; nucleotides not matched to a gene: 10. CDR3 region: CASSPSGGLGSPLHF. The CDR3 DNA follows: TGTGCCAGCAGCCCTTCAGGGGGTTTGGGTTCACCCCTCCACTTT.

V is TRBV19 and J is TRBJ1-1; D is possibly TRBD1 (6 bases). V lost 5 bases and J 3 bases, leaving 10 bases between the germline ends. The CDR3 contains 13 residues. The germline gives CDR1 LNHDA, CDR2 SQIVND (reference sequence). For the CDR3, the DNA is TGTGCCAGTAGTTTACAGGGTTACACTGAAGCTTTCTTT. Its protein product is CASSLQGYTEAFF.

The CDR3 reads CASSFAGGITTDTQYF. The CDR3 DNA reads TGTGCCAGCAGTTTTGCGGGAGGGATAACCACAGATACGCAGTATTTT. This chain joins TRBV28 and TRBJ2-3, with TRBD2 matching 9 bases. Germline trimming cut 3 bases from V and 2 bases from J; bases unmatched to any gene: 6. The germline gives CDR1 MDHEN, CDR2 SYDVKM. This CDR3 is built from 16 residues. Supplemented by reference TRBV28 and TRBJ2-3, the full variable domain reads DVKVTQSSRYLVKRTGEKVFLECVQDMDHENMFWYRQDPGLGLRLIYFSYDVKMKEKGDIPEGYSVSREKKERFSLILESASTNQTSMYLCASSFAGGITTDTQYFGPGTRLTVL.

The rearrangement joins TRBV19 to TRBJ2-2, with a tentative D call TRBD1 (5 bases). Germline CDR1 LNHDA, CDR2 SQIVND (reference sequence). The CDR3 sequence is 17 residues long. Trimming shortened V by 1 base and J by 2 bases, and 14 bases separated the two germline ends. CDR3 sequence: CASSIGFGRVNTGELFF. The CDR3 DNA follows: TGTGCCAGTAGTATAGGGTTCGGCAGGGTCAACACCGGGGAGCTGTTTTTT.

The V call is TRBV2, the J call TRBJ2-1, with 9 bases matching TRBD2. This CDR3 contains 16 residues. Germline loops: CDR1 SNHLY, CDR2 FYNNEI. J gave up 0 bases and V 8 bases, and 8 bases lay outside the gene matches. CDR3 nucleotides: TGTGCCAGCTTGGGACTAGCCCACCACTCCTACAATGAGCAGTTCTTC. The encoded protein is CASLGLAHHSYNEQFF.

In its sample, this clone was seen once. CDR3 residues: CASSTRDHEWEKLFF. The DNA of the CDR3 is TGTGCCAGTAGTACGCGGGACCACGAGTGGGAAAAACTGTTTTTT. J is TRBJ1-4 and V is TRBV19; tentative D call: TRBD1 (5 bases). CDR1 is LNHDA, CDR2 SQIVND, per germline (reference sequence). Trimming cost V 4 bases and J 8 bases, with 17 bases left between them. The CDR3 runs 15 residues.

The chain employs TRBV24-1 and TRBJ1-1; D unresolved. The V gene lost 5 bases and the J gene lost 2 bases, with 14 bases spanning the gap. CDR3 length: 15 amino acids. CDR1 and CDR2 from the germline V gene are KGHDR and SFDVKD. As DNA, the CDR3 is TGTGCCACCAGTGGCCTCTGGGCCGAAAACACTGAAGCTTTCTTT. This codes for CATSGLWAENTEAFF.

V gene TRBV18 combines with J gene TRBJ2-4; TRBD2 is a possible D gene (5 bases). The V and J ends lost 2 bases and 0 bases respectively, with 17 bases between them. This CDR3 region has 18 residues. CDR1 and CDR2 from the germline V gene are KGHSH and LQKENI. The CDR3 DNA is TGTGCCAGCTCACCATTCGACGCGGGCAATATAGCCAAAAACATTCAGTACTTC. It is translated as CASSPFDAGNIAKNIQYF.

This chain joins TRBV5-4 and TRBJ1-2; a weak D match, TRBD1 (6 bases). Deletions cut 4 bases from V and 4 bases from J, with 11 bases between. CDR3 size: 13 residues. Germline V gene data show CDR1 as SGHNT and CDR2 as YYREEE (reference sequence). CDR3 sequence reads: CASSPEDSYGYTF. CDR3 DNA sequence: TGTGCCAGCAGCCCGGAGGACAGCTATGGCTACACCTTC.

The V gene is TRBV6-5, the J gene TRBJ1-1, with D perhaps TRBD1 (6 bases). CDR3 length equals 15 residues. Germline V lookup: CDR1 MNHEY, CDR2 SVGAGI. The V and J ends lost 1 base and 5 bases respectively, with 14 bases between them. CDR3 amino acids: CASSYLGGQRTEAFF. CDR3 in DNA: TGTGCCAGCAGTTACTTGGGGGGGCAGAGGACTGAAGCTTTCTTT.

The chain recombines TRBV28 with TRBJ1-6; 9 bases are a match to TRBD1. The length of the CDR3 is 15 residues. The ends lost 5 bases at V and 7 bases at J; junction bases unmatched: 6. Germline CDR1 reads MDHEN; CDR2 reads SYDVKM. CDR3 region: CASSGGTGRNSPLHF. CDR3 nucleotides: TGTGCCAGCAGTGGGGGGACAGGGAGAAATTCACCCCTCCACTTT.

The J gene is TRBJ1-2, the V gene TRBV5-4; 12 bases match TRBD1. Germline V CDR1 and CDR2: SGHNT, YYREEE (reference sequence). This CDR3 is built from 13 residues. V shed 5 bases, J shed 8 bases, and the junction held 4 bases outside the gene matches. The CDR3 DNA sequence: TGTGCCAGCAGAAGGGACAGGGGGCCCGGCTACACCTTC. This encodes CASRRDRGPGYTF.

This chain joins TRBV21-1 and TRBJ2-3; the tabulated D call, TRBD2, remains unverified against the DNA. TRBV21-1 is a pseudogene segment. This CDR3 has 16 amino acids. In DNA, the CDR3 is TGTGCCAGCAGCAAAATCCCTGTCCAACTCACAGATACGCAGTATTTT. This encodes CASSKIPVQLTDTQYF.

The chain carries TRBV9 and TRBJ2-3, with 12 bases lining up with TRBD2. Germline V gene data show CDR1 as SGDLS and CDR2 as YYNGEE. J gave up 0 bases and V 4 bases, and 3 bases lay outside the gene matches. This CDR3 has 16 residues. Here the CDR3 reads CASSLGTSGSTDTQYF. The CDR3 DNA reads TGTGCCAGCAGCCTCGGGACTAGCGGGAGCACAGATACGCAGTATTTT.